A single sample gave rise to the 11 T cell receptor beta chains below, sequenced in a study of blood T cell repertoires in COVID-19. The method was immunoSEQ multiplex PCR; TCRdb's version includes in-frame clones alone and lacks a portion of them. The sample shows about 140,000 clones, about 80% of them seen only once. The specimen sequenced was peripheral blood. These receptors all stem from a woman over 75 in a cohort sampled during active or convalescent COVID-19.

This clone was seen only a few times. The chain is built from TRBV4-1 and TRBJ2-7, with 10 bases matching TRBD1. CDR1 and CDR2 (germline): MGHRA, YSYEKL. V shed 2 bases and J 6 bases; nucleotides not matched to a gene: 7. CDR3 length: 15 residues. Here the CDR3 DNA reads TGCGCCAGCAGCCAACTGACGGGACAGGGGAGCGAGCAGTACTTC. This sequence encodes CASSQLTGQGSEQYF.

The rearrangement links TRBV7-5 to TRBJ2-3; the table's D gene call, TRBD2, was not cross checked with the DNA. TRBV7-5 constitutes a pseudogene. This CDR3 contains 15 residues. The CDR3 coding sequence is TGTGCCAGAAGCTTAAATACTAGTTACGACGATACGCAGTATTTT. Its translation is CARSLNTSYDDTQYF.

The chain joins TRBV19 to TRBJ2-3; D call uncertain. Looked up from germline, CDR1 is LNHDA and CDR2 is SQIVND (reference sequence). Trimming shortened V by 3 bases and J by 4 bases, and 8 bases separated the two germline ends. The CDR3 runs 13 residues. The CDR3 here is CASSIVRSDTQYF. In DNA form, the CDR3 reads TGTGCCAGTAGTATTGTCCGGTCAGATACGCAGTATTTT.

This chain uses TRBV7-9 with TRBJ2-2; weak D call: TRBD1 (6 bases). The germline CDR1 and CDR2 sequences are SEHNR and FQNEAQ (reference sequence). Deletions cut 0 bases from V and 5 bases from J, with 7 bases between. This CDR3 contains 14 residues. The CDR3 region is CASSLAGTTGELFF. CDR3 sequence (DNA): TGTGCCAGCAGCTTAGCCGGGACAACCGGGGAGCTGTTTTTT.

The chain carries TRBV4-1 and TRBJ1-6; D might be TRBD1 (5 bases). Trimming cost V 5 bases and J 9 bases, with 14 bases left between them. Germline values: CDR1 MGHRA, CDR2 YSYEKL. This CDR3 spans 14 amino acids. This CDR3 reads CASSAIQGLSPLHF. CDR3 bases: TGCGCCAGCAGCGCCATTCAGGGCCTTTCACCCCTCCACTTT.

The rearrangement uses TRBV18 and TRBJ1-3; 7 nucleotides line up with TRBD1. With V trimmed by 3 bases and J by 0 bases, 11 bases remained unmatched. The CDR3 is 18 residues long. Per the germline V gene, CDR1 is KGHSH and CDR2 is LQKENI. This CDR3 reads CASSPMTGPPNSGNTIYF. The CDR3 region has the DNA TGTGCCAGCTCACCGATGACAGGGCCGCCAAACTCTGGAAACACCATATATTTT.

The chain is built from TRBV27 and TRBJ1-4; 7 bases fit TRBD1. V lost 6 bases to trimming and J lost 3 bases; unmatched junction nucleotides: 7. Germline V lookup: CDR1 MNHEY, CDR2 SMNVEV (reference sequence). The CDR3 is 15 amino acids. The CDR3 is CASRPETGANEKLFF. CDR3 DNA sequence: TGTGCCAGCAGACCCGAAACAGGGGCTAATGAAAAACTGTTTTTT.

V is TRBV2 and J is TRBJ1-2; D unclear. Germline CDR1 and CDR2: SNHLY and FYNNEI. Trimming took 6 bases from V and 6 from J, leaving 14 bases between them. The CDR3 covers 13 residues. The CDR3 loop reads CASSPLRVDGYTF. CDR3 nucleotide sequence: TGTGCCAGCAGCCCACTTCGTGTGGATGGCTACACCTTC.

The chain recombines TRBV7-3 with TRBJ2-3, with a tentative D call TRBD2 (5 bases). This CDR3 region has 15 residues. Per germline, CDR1 SGHTA and CDR2 FQGTGA. V was cut by 5 bases and J by 3 bases, with 15 bases left in between. Here the CDR3 reads CASSPYAGGTDTQYF. The CDR3 coding sequence is TGTGCCAGCAGCCCCTATGCGGGCGGTACAGATACGCAGTATTTT.

The genes are TRBV6-5 and TRBJ1-1, with D possibly TRBD1 on 5 matching bases. The germline V gene has CDR1 MNHEY and CDR2 SVGAGI. V lost 1 base to trimming and J lost 2 bases, with 8 bases between them. The CDR3 is made up of 14 amino acids. In DNA form, the CDR3 reads TGTGCCAGCAGTTACTGGGGGGAAAACACTGAAGCTTTCTTT. Translation: CASSYWGENTEAFF.

The chain employs TRBV6-5 and TRBJ1-1, with 10 bases fitting TRBD1. This CDR3 contains 13 residues. After removal of 7 bases from V and 8 bases from J, the junction contained 7 bases not matched to a gene. Germline CDR1 and CDR2: MNHEY and SVGAGI. The DNA for the CDR3 is TGTGCCAGCATTCCACTGGGACAGGGGGAAGCTTTCTTT. The encoded protein is CASIPLGQGEAFF.